Listed here are 13 T cell receptor beta chains from one sample, sequenced in a study of CD8 T cells in ankylosing spondylitis (dated by TCRdb to 2015 to 2018). To prepare the library, 5' RACE was applied. The reads were generated on an Illumina HiSeq 2500. TCRdb reprocessing: public reads trimmed at Q25 with fastp, clones called with MiXCR, in-frame beta chains kept. Rows are unified per CDR3 protein, each entry keeping the most common DNA and genes. The sample data list about 450,000 distinct CDR3 sequences, and roughly 26% of these were observed just once. 0.89% of the sample rests with the top ten. Broad study findings and their caveats: Blood from ankylosing spondylitis patients appeared to be characterized by a TCR beta motif made up of under ten highly homologous amino acid variants.

These TCRs are of unknown antigen specificity. The sequencing input was blood, either unsorted or a sorted T cell fraction (not recorded which). These receptors originate from a male donor with ankylosing spondylitis.

V is TRBV6-5 and J is TRBJ1-6; D gene uncertain. CDR1 MNHEY and CDR2 SVGAGI come from the germline V gene. There are 14 residues in the CDR3. Trimming took off 2 bases at V and 9 bases at J, with 11 bases between the two ends. The CDR3 DNA sequence: TGTGCCAGCAGTTACGAGGGATCGAGTTCACCCCTCCACTTT. Translating it yields CASSYEGSSSPLHF.

The chain is built from TRBV11-2 and TRBJ1-1; unclear D gene. CDR3 length: 11 amino acids. Germline assignment: CDR1 SGHAT and CDR2 FQNNGV. V lost 5 bases and J lost 7, with 8 bases in between. CDR3 residues: CASSPVFEAFF. The CDR3 nucleotides read TGTGCCAGCAGCCCGGTTTTTGAAGCTTTCTTT.

This clonotype was seen just once. The gene calls are TRBV11-2 and TRBJ1-4, with TRBD1 identical over 9 bases. Trimming cost V 5 bases and J 7 bases; bases outside gene matches: 5. CDR1 SGHAT and CDR2 FQNNGV come from the germline V gene. The CDR3 is made up of 14 amino acids. The CDR3 region has the DNA TGTGCCAGCAGCCACGGACAGGGGATTGAAAAACTGTTTTTT. It yields the protein CASSHGQGIEKLFF.

V is TRBV24-1 and J is TRBJ2-7; TRBD1 might be the D (5 bases). Per germline, CDR1 KGHDR and CDR2 SFDVKD. V lost 3 bases and J 2 bases, leaving 7 bases between the germline ends. This CDR3 is built from 13 residues. The CDR3 sequence: CATSDPGTYEQYF. In DNA form, the CDR3 reads TGTGCCACCAGTGATCCAGGGACCTACGAGCAGTACTTC.

This chain uses TRBV29-1 with TRBJ2-2; 9 bases agree with TRBD1. J was trimmed by 5 bases and V by 5 bases; bases with no gene match: 6. Germline CDR1 and CDR2: SQVTM and ANQGSEA. CDR3 size: 14 residues. CDR3 in amino acids: CSVSGQGGTGELFF. The CDR3 region has the DNA TGCAGCGTTTCGGGACAGGGCGGTACCGGGGAGCTGTTTTTT.

This clonotype was seen once. This chain links TRBV5-1 with TRBJ1-1; perhaps TRBD1 as D (5 bases). CDR3 length: 15 amino acids. Germline assignment: CDR1 SGHRS and CDR2 YFSETQ. V was cut by 2 bases and J by 5 bases, with 16 bases left in between. CDR3: CASSLGTAVLTEAFF. Here the CDR3 DNA reads TGCGCCAGCAGCTTAGGGACCGCCGTATTGACTGAAGCTTTCTTT.

The V gene is TRBV24-1, the J gene TRBJ1-1, with unresolved D. The CDR3 totals 13 residues. Germline values: CDR1 KGHDR, CDR2 SFDVKD. V lost 7 bases, J lost 3 bases, and 11 bases lay in between. CDR3 nucleotides: TGTGCCACCAGGGACGGTTTCTACACTGAAGCTTTCTTT. This sequence encodes CATRDGFYTEAFF.

In this sample, this clonotype turned up a few times. This chain connects TRBV20-1 to TRBJ1-5, with 9 bases fitting TRBD1. V dropped 3 bases and J dropped 1; count of bases not matched to a gene: 7. This CDR3 has 16 residues. Germline V gives CDR1 DFQATT, CDR2 SNEGSKA (reference sequence). The CDR3 loop reads CSASRTGGMSNQPQHF. The CDR3 nucleotides read TGCAGTGCTAGTCGTACAGGGGGCATGAGCAATCAGCCCCAGCATTTT.

The chain recombines TRBV5-1 with TRBJ1-2; 7 bases are shared with TRBD1. Germline CDR1 and CDR2: SGHRS and YFSETQ. CDR3 length equals 16 residues. V shed 3 bases, J shed 6 bases, and the junction held 14 bases outside the gene matches. CDR3: CASSSFPGQRNDGYTF. The DNA of the CDR3 is TGCGCCAGCAGCTCATTTCCGGGACAGAGGAATGATGGCTACACCTTC.

V and J are TRBV11-3 and TRBJ1-3, with D perhaps TRBD1 (6 bases). CDR3 length equals 15 residues. Germline V lookup: CDR1 SGHNT, CDR2 YENEEA. Trimming shortened V by 5 bases and J by 0 bases, and 11 bases separated the two germline ends. In DNA form, the CDR3 reads TGTGCCAGCAGCCCGACAGGAGTCTCTGGAAACACCATATATTTT. It codes for CASSPTGVSGNTIYF.

This chain links TRBV24-1 with TRBJ2-7; no firm D call. This CDR3 contains 15 residues. V lost 10 bases, J lost 0 bases, and 18 bases lay in between. The V gene's germline CDR1 is KGHDR and CDR2 SFDVKD. Written as DNA, the CDR3 is TGTGCCACAGAGGTCGCCAGGCGAAGCTCCTACGAGCAGTACGTC. Translating it yields CATEVARRSSYEQYV.

The chain has TRBV20-1 and TRBJ2-7; D is undetermined. Trimming cost V 0 bases and J 6 bases, with 9 bases left between them. The CDR3 runs to 12 residues. Germline V gives CDR1 DFQATT, CDR2 SNEGSKA (reference sequence). CDR3 nucleotides: TGCAGTGCTAGAGATAGGTCCACCGAGCAGTACTTC. Its translation is CSARDRSTEQYF.

The chain joins TRBV7-8 to TRBJ2-2; TRBD1 agrees at 8 bases. The CDR3 contains 17 residues. V dropped 1 base and J dropped 1; count of bases not matched to a gene: 5. The germline V gene encodes CDR1 SGHVS and CDR2 FQNEAQ. The CDR3 bases are TGTGCCAGCAGCTTAGTCGGTGGGACAGGGAACACCGGGGAGCTGTTTTTT. Amino acids: CASSLVGGTGNTGELFF.